These 25 T cell receptor beta chains originate from one sample sequenced in a study of spatial heterogeneity in lung cancer. Via MiXCR, TCRdb re-called the 5' RACE reads, giving one row per CDR3 protein. This sample has over 95,000 distinct CDR3 sequences; less than 14% occur once, and the top ten carry around 24%. Time point meaning: blood at routine non-recurrence follow-up after resection. Sample: PBMCs, taken at follow-up. These receptors were collected from a female donor with early-stage non-small cell lung cancer.

In this sample, this clonotype turned up many times. The chain employs TRBV29-1 and TRBJ2-7; 8 bases match TRBD1. This CDR3 contains 12 residues. The germline CDR1 and CDR2 sequences are SQVTM and ANQGSEA. V gave up 3 bases and J gave up 5 bases; unmatched junction bases: 3. The CDR3 DNA sequence: TGCAGCGTTGAGTTACAGGGGGACGAGCAGTACTTC. Amino acid sequence: CSVELQGDEQYF.

This clonotype was seen a few times. CDR3 in amino acids: CSVERRGVDYGYTF. DNA of the CDR3: TGCAGCGTTGAAAGAAGGGGCGTTGACTATGGCTACACCTTC. The rearrangement uses TRBV29-1 and TRBJ1-2, with D tentatively TRBD1 (5 bases). From germline, CDR1 is SQVTM and CDR2 ANQGSEA. With 2 bases removed from V and 3 bases from J, the gap between germline ends came to 13 bases. The CDR3 spans 14 residues. Together with reference TRBV29-1 and TRBJ1-2, the CDR3 gives the full variable domain: SAVISQKPSRDICQRGTSLTIQCQVDSQVTMMFWYRQQPGQSLTLIATANQGSEATYESGFVIDKFPISRPNLTFSTLTVSNMSPEDSSIYLCSVERRGVDYGYTFGSGTRLTVV.

This clonotype was counted many times. This chain links TRBV29-1 with TRBJ2-1; weak D call: TRBD2 (6 bases). The CDR3 is 13 amino acids. V lost 4 bases, J lost 7 bases, and 14 bases lay in between. Per the germline V gene, CDR1 is SQVTM and CDR2 is ANQGSEA. CDR3: CSVVRDWRNEQFF. The CDR3 DNA reads TGCAGCGTTGTAAGGGACTGGAGGAATGAGCAGTTCTTC.

The chain employs TRBV7-9 and TRBJ2-3; TRBD2 matches 7 bases. Per the germline V gene, CDR1 is SEHNR and CDR2 is FQNEAQ (reference sequence). V shed 4 bases and J 2 bases; nucleotides not matched to a gene: 6. The CDR3 has 15 residues. As DNA, the CDR3 is TGTGCCAGCAGCTCGTCAGCGGGAAACACAGATACGCAGTATTTT. Encoded protein: CASSSSAGNTDTQYF. The full variable domain, its missing parts supplied by reference TRBV7-9 and TRBJ2-3, is DTGVSQNPRHKITKRGQNVTFRCDPISEHNRLYWYRQTLGQGPEFLTYFQNEAQLEKSRLLSDRFSAERPKGSFSTLEIQRTEQGDSAMYLCASSSSAGNTDTQYFGPGTRLTVL.

This clonotype was detected many times. The chain recombines TRBV29-1 with TRBJ1-5; perhaps TRBD1 as D (6 bases). V lost 5 bases and J 7 bases, leaving 15 bases between the germline ends. Germline CDR1 is SQVTM and CDR2 is ANQGSEA. The CDR3 covers 13 residues. For the CDR3, the DNA is TGCAGCGTTTTGAACAGGGTAGGGCAGCCCCAGCATTTT. As protein: CSVLNRVGQPQHF.

At least ten counts were recorded for this clonotype. The rearrangement uses TRBV10-3 and TRBJ1-5; D gene ambiguous. Germline loops: CDR1 ENHRY, CDR2 SYGVKD. The CDR3 consists of 14 residues. Trimming pared 0 bases from V and 2 bases from J, leaving 5 bases between. The CDR3 DNA sequence: TGTGCCATCAGTGAGTCGGGAGGCAATCAGCCCCAGCATTTT. This gives the protein CAISESGGNQPQHF.

This chain links TRBV5-4 with TRBJ2-1; TRBD2 agrees at 8 bases. V gave up 0 bases and J gave up 6 bases; unmatched junction bases: 5. Germline CDR1 reads SGHNT; CDR2 reads YYREEE (reference sequence). The CDR3 is 15 amino acids. CDR3 DNA: TGTGCCAGCAGCTTGGCGGGGGGACTAGGCAATGAGCAGTTCTTC. As protein: CASSLAGGLGNEQFF.

This clonotype was observed a handful of times. The chain couples TRBV24-1 to TRBJ2-1; D is unclear. The CDR3 has 16 amino acids. V dropped 1 base and J dropped 4 bases, with 13 bases sitting between them. Germline assignment: CDR1 KGHDR and CDR2 SFDVKD. DNA for the CDR3: TGTGCCACCAGTGATTTCGAGGCCAGGAGTTACAATGAGCAGTTCTTC. It specifies CATSDFEARSYNEQFF.

This clonotype was seen only a few times. This chain uses TRBV6-5 with TRBJ2-3, with 11 bases aligning to TRBD2. Losses at the gene ends were 10 bases for V and 1 base for J; bases not matched to a gene: 10. CDR1 MNHEY and CDR2 SVGAGI come from the germline V gene. This CDR3 comprises 16 residues. CDR3 DNA: TGTGCCATATTAGCGGGAGGGCCCAATGGCACAGATACGCAGTATTTT. Its translation is CAILAGGPNGTDTQYF.

This clonotype was recorded a few times. This rearrangement joins TRBV28 to TRBJ2-2; 9 bases are a match to TRBD1. This CDR3 comprises 15 residues. V was pared by 5 bases and J by 4 bases, with 5 bases of the junction left unmatched. Germline V gene sequence: CDR1 MDHEN, CDR2 SYDVKM. The CDR3 loop reads CASSTGGAGTGELFF. DNA of the CDR3: TGTGCCAGCAGTACAGGGGGCGCGGGCACCGGGGAGCTGTTTTTT. Together with reference TRBV28 and TRBJ2-2, the CDR3 gives the full variable domain: DVKVTQSSRYLVKRTGEKVFLECVQDMDHENMFWYRQDPGLGLRLIYFSYDVKMKEKGDIPEGYSVSREKKERFSLILESASTNQTSMYLCASSTGGAGTGELFFGEGSRLTVL.

The chain recombines TRBV27 with TRBJ2-1; D gene ambiguous. There are 14 residues in the CDR3. V lost 2 bases and J lost 0, with 5 bases in between. Germline V gene data show CDR1 as MNHEY and CDR2 as SMNVEV (reference sequence). The CDR3 loop reads CASSLSRSYNEQFF. The CDR3 nucleotides read TGTGCCAGCAGTTTAAGCCGCTCCTACAATGAGCAGTTCTTC.

This clonotype has at least ten counts. This chain joins TRBV27 and TRBJ1-4; 10 nucleotides align to TRBD1. The ends lost 5 bases at V and 7 bases at J; junction bases unmatched: 7. The CDR3 is made up of 15 amino acids. Germline V gene sequence: CDR1 MNHEY, CDR2 SMNVEV (reference sequence). The CDR3: CASSLDRGQAEKLFF. For the CDR3, the DNA is TGTGCCAGCAGTCTAGACAGGGGGCAGGCTGAAAAACTGTTTTTT. The full variable domain, rest sourced from reference TRBV27 and TRBJ1-4, is EAQVTQNPRYLITVTGKKLTVTCSQNMNHEYMSWYRQDPGLGLRQIYYSMNVEVTDKGDVPEGYKVSRKEKRNFPLILESPSPNQTSLYFCASSLDRGQAEKLFFGSGTQLSVL.

This clonotype was seen ten or more times. The genes are TRBV7-2 and TRBJ2-1; the match to TRBD2 covers 8 bases. Germline V CDR1 and CDR2: SGHTA, FQGNSA. J gave up 9 bases and V 5 bases, and 9 bases lay outside the gene matches. CDR3 size: 14 residues. In DNA, the CDR3 is TGTGCCAGCAGCCTGGGGGGTAGCGGGATTGAGCAGTTCTTC. Translated, it gives CASSLGGSGIEQFF.

CDR3 sequence (DNA): TGTGCCAGCAGCGTAATTCCAAGTGTGGACACTGAAGCTTTCTTT. This codes for CASSVIPSVDTEAFF. This chain uses TRBV9 with TRBJ1-1; D is unresolved. CDR3 length equals 15 residues. Germline CDR1 SGDLS, CDR2 YYNGEE. Between the trimmed V and J ends, which lost 1 base and 3 bases, there was a span of 13 bases. Together with reference TRBV9 and TRBJ1-1, the CDR3 gives the full variable domain: DSGVTQTPKHLITATGQRVTLRCSPRSGDLSVYWYQQSLDQGLQFLIQYYNGEERAKGNILERFSAQQFPDLHSELNLSSLELGDSALYFCASSVIPSVDTEAFFGQGTRLTVV.

This chain joins TRBV27 and TRBJ1-5; D call uncertain. The CDR3 covers 14 residues. Germline CDR1 is MNHEY and CDR2 is SMNVEV (reference sequence). Trimming took off 4 bases at V and 7 bases at J, with 14 bases between the two ends. The CDR3 loop reads CASSSIGSWQPQHF. Here the CDR3 DNA reads TGTGCCAGCAGTTCAATTGGGTCCTGGCAGCCCCAGCATTTT.

This clonotype was seen ten or more times. The chain recombines TRBV7-2 with TRBJ2-3; TRBD1 might be the D (5 bases). The CDR3 extends over 12 amino acids. V lost 1 base and J lost 9, with 8 bases in between. CDR1 is SGHTA and CDR2 is FQGNSA in the germline V gene. CDR3 coding DNA: TGTGCCAGCAGCTTAGATCAGGGAACGCAGTATTTT. Protein product: CASSLDQGTQYF.

The chain joins TRBV20-1 to TRBJ2-7, with 7 nucleotides matching TRBD2. The trim removed 6 bases at V and 0 bases at J, leaving 8 bases unmatched. CDR3 length equals 14 residues. Germline values: CDR1 DFQATT, CDR2 SNEGSKA (reference sequence). CDR3 DNA: TGCAGTGCCGAGCTCGCTAGCGGCTCCTACGAGCAGTACTTC. Translating it yields CSAELASGSYEQYF.

The chain combines TRBV27 with TRBJ1-5; tentatively, D is TRBD1 (6 bases). Trimming cost V 4 bases and J 1 base, with 11 bases left between them. The germline CDR1 and CDR2 sequences are MNHEY and SMNVEV (reference sequence). The CDR3 runs to 15 residues. The CDR3 DNA follows: TGTGCCAGCAGTTCTCAGGACAGAAGCAATCAGCCCCAGCATTTT. It translates to CASSSQDRSNQPQHF.

This clonotype turned up a few times. The rearrangement uses TRBV19 and TRBJ2-2; 11 bases are a match to TRBD1. Germline values: CDR1 LNHDA, CDR2 SQIVND (reference sequence). V was clipped by 6 bases and J by 0 bases; unmatched bases: 3. The CDR3 length is 16 residues. CDR3 nucleotides: TGTGCCAGTAGACCGGGACAGGGGGCGAACACCGGGGAGCTGTTTTTT. This gives the protein CASRPGQGANTGELFF.

This clonotype has only a few counts. The rearrangement links TRBV19 to TRBJ2-7, with TRBD1 identical over 7 bases. With V trimmed by 5 bases and J by 2 bases, 6 bases remained unmatched. In germline, CDR1 is LNHDA, CDR2 SQIVND (reference sequence). The CDR3 loop spans 14 amino acids. CDR3 region: CASSLGQLAYEQYF. Written as DNA, the CDR3 is TGTGCCAGTAGTCTGGGACAGTTGGCCTACGAGCAGTACTTC.

Ten or more counts support this clonotype. The chain has TRBV7-9 and TRBJ1-2; no definite D call. This CDR3 is built from 16 residues. Germline lookup yields CDR1 SEHNR and CDR2 FQNEAQ (reference sequence). Deletions cut 1 base from V and 0 bases from J, with 12 bases between. The CDR3 DNA reads as TGTGCCAGCAGCTTAGGGGCGGCACCAGCTAACTATGGCTACACCTTC. This encodes CASSLGAAPANYGYTF.

The chain recombines TRBV23-1 with TRBJ2-7; possibly TRBD2 for D (5 bases). TRBV23-1 counts as an open reading frame of uncertain function. The CDR3 contains 15 residues. Deletions cut 0 bases from V and 4 bases from J, with 13 bases between. The CDR3 spells CASSQSASRRYEQYV. CDR3 sequence (DNA): TGCGCCAGCAGTCAATCGGCTAGCAGGAGATACGAGCAGTACGTC.

This clonotype appeared a few times. The genes are TRBV7-3 and TRBJ2-2, with D perhaps matching TRBD2 (5 bases). Looked up from germline, CDR1 is SGHTA and CDR2 is FQGTGA. The germline V and J ends were trimmed by 5 bases and 7 bases, with 17 bases remaining between them. This CDR3 region has 15 residues. The CDR3 loop is CASSAARTDVGELFF. CDR3 nucleotide sequence: TGTGCCAGCAGCGCAGCGAGGACTGATGTCGGGGAGCTGTTTTTT.

The chain has TRBV5-1 and TRBJ2-7; D possibly corresponds to TRBD2 (5 bases). Germline lookup yields CDR1 SGHRS and CDR2 YFSETQ. V lost 4 bases and J lost 2, with 10 bases in between. The CDR3 is made up of 13 amino acids. Here the CDR3 reads CASSPRDAYEQYF. DNA of the CDR3: TGCGCCAGCAGCCCGAGGGATGCCTACGAGCAGTACTTC.

This clonotype was counted a few times. The chain recombines TRBV6-5 with TRBJ1-1, with D hard to call. The germline gives CDR1 MNHEY, CDR2 SVGAGI. Trimming pared 2 bases from V and 1 base from J, leaving 8 bases between. The CDR3 is 14 residues long. The DNA for the CDR3 is TGTGCCAGCAGTTACGTAGCGAGGAACACTGAAGCTTTCTTT. It yields the protein CASSYVARNTEAFF.